This T cell receptor beta chain stems from a study of T cells in localized non-small cell lung cancer. Profiled with immunoSEQ multiplex PCR; TCRdb holds only in-frame clones, not every one. The sample records tens of thousands of clones, about 90% being singletons. Germline V gives CDR1 SEHNR, CDR2 FQNEAQ (reference sequence). V was shortened by 3 bases and J by 5 bases, with 16 bases between the two germline ends. This CDR3 contains 15 residues. The sequence came from a woman aged 40-69 years with stage I lung adenocarcinoma. Sequences were derived from peripheral blood, sampled before any cancer treatment. V and J are TRBV7-9 and TRBJ2-5; D is perhaps TRBD1 (5 bases). The CDR3 is CASSFPSRAMETQYF. DNA for the CDR3: TGTGCCAGCAGCTTCCCATCCAGGGCTATGGAGACCCAGTACTTC. The full variable domain, with the rest looked up from reference TRBV7-9 and TRBJ2-5, is DTGVSQNPRHKITKRGQNVTFRCDPISEHNRLYWYRQTLGQGPEFLTYFQNEAQLEKSRLLSDRFSAERPKGSFSTLEIQRTEQGDSAMYLCASSFPSRAMETQYFGPGTRLLVL.